These T cell receptor beta chains were read from a single sample in a study of blood T cells in healthy people across ages. In TCRdb, the 5' RACE reads were re-called with MiXCR into one record per CDR3 protein. This sample has about 780,000 distinct CDR3 sequences, with roughly 26% found just once. The same sample was also studied in work on T cells of mothers and their children.

Specimen: blood. All receptors derive from a boy younger than 18 in good health. CDR3s include the opening cysteine and the closing phenylalanine or tryptophan. Fields, in order: CDR3 length, V gene, D gene, J gene, clone size, CDR3 protein, CDR3 DNA. The D gene is left open where the match is weak. The listing skips clone size in some rows; elsewhere it reads once, few, many or a size class.

len: 18
v_gene: TRBV2
d_gene: -
j_gene: TRBJ2-3
abundance: few
CDR3aa: CASNPSVGRQSSTDTQYF
CDR3nt: TGTGCCAGCAACCCTAGTGTAGGTCGTCAGAGTAGCACAGATACGCAGTATTTT

len: 18
v_gene: TRBV21-1
d_gene: -
j_gene: TRBJ2-1
abundance: few
CDR3aa: CASSTGEGTGITYNEQFF
CDR3nt: TGTGCCAGCAGCACAGGAGAGGGAACAGGGATCACCTACAATGAGCAGTTCTTC

len: 13
v_gene: TRBV14
d_gene: -
j_gene: TRBJ1-4
abundance: -
CDR3aa: CASSPRGAEKLFF
CDR3nt: TGTGCCAGCAGCCCCCGGGGGGCGGAAAAACTGTTTTTT

len: 16
v_gene: TRBV7-3
d_gene: TRBD1
j_gene: TRBJ2-1
abundance: -
CDR3aa: CASSLIGQGGRDEQFF
CDR3nt: TGTGCCAGCAGCTTAATTGGACAGGGTGGAAGGGATGAGCAGTTCTTC

len: 14
v_gene: TRBV10-3
d_gene: -
j_gene: TRBJ2-7
abundance: -
CDR3aa: CAISASQRGYEQYF
CDR3nt: TGTGCCATCAGTGCTAGCCAGCGAGGCTACGAGCAGTACTTC

len: 15
v_gene: TRBV28
d_gene: -
j_gene: TRBJ1-4
abundance: -
CDR3aa: CASSFVGVANEKLFF
CDR3nt: TGTGCCAGCAGTTTTGTCGGGGTGGCTAATGAAAAACTGTTTTTT

len: 18
v_gene: TRBV6-1
d_gene: -
j_gene: TRBJ1-2
abundance: -
CDR3aa: CASTTRATRETTNYGYTF
CDR3nt: TGTGCCAGCACAACCAGGGCAACGCGGGAAACGACTAACTATGGCTACACCTTC

len: 12
v_gene: TRBV10-3
d_gene: -
j_gene: TRBJ1-4
abundance: -
CDR3aa: CAISEPGTTLVF
CDR3nt: TGTGCCATCAGTGAGCCCGGGACCACGCTAGTTTTT

len: 17
v_gene: TRBV6-1
d_gene: -
j_gene: TRBJ2-1
abundance: few
CDR3aa: CASKIRGGELSYNEQFF
CDR3nt: TGTGCCAGCAAGATAAGGGGCGGGGAACTCTCCTACAATGAGCAGTTCTTC

len: 16
v_gene: TRBV14
d_gene: TRBD2
j_gene: TRBJ2-3
abundance: -
CDR3aa: CASSQGPSGGADTQYF
CDR3nt: TGTGCCAGCAGCCAAGGCCCTAGCGGGGGGGCAGATACGCAGTATTTT

len: 13
v_gene: TRBV20-1
d_gene: TRBD2
j_gene: TRBJ2-1
abundance: -
CDR3aa: CSARGLAANEQFF
CDR3nt: TGCAGTGCTAGGGGACTAGCAGCCAATGAGCAGTTCTTC

len: 16
v_gene: TRBV7-2
d_gene: TRBD2
j_gene: TRBJ2-3
abundance: -
CDR3aa: CASSSRAAGGSDTQYF
CDR3nt: TGTGCCAGCAGCTCTCGGGCCGCGGGGGGATCAGATACGCAGTATTTT

len: 13
v_gene: TRBV18
d_gene: -
j_gene: TRBJ1-1
abundance: many
CDR3aa: CASSSGGNTEAFF
CDR3nt: TGTGCCAGCAGCTCGGGGGGGAACACTGAAGCTTTCTTT

len: 13
v_gene: TRBV2
d_gene: TRBD1
j_gene: TRBJ1-1
abundance: few
CDR3aa: CASSSGQGGGAFF
CDR3nt: TGTGCCAGCAGTTCTGGACAGGGCGGAGGAGCTTTCTTT

len: 20
v_gene: TRBV7-9
d_gene: TRBD1
j_gene: TRBJ2-3
abundance: -
CDR3aa: CASSGRWDRDLLLPQNTQYF
CDR3nt: TGTGCCAGCAGCGGTCGGTGGGACAGGGACCTACTTCTTCCACAAAATACGCAGTATTTT

len: 15
v_gene: TRBV9
d_gene: -
j_gene: TRBJ2-3
abundance: -
CDR3aa: CASNAGAGSTDTQYF
CDR3nt: TGTGCCAGCAACGCTGGGGCAGGGAGCACAGATACGCAGTATTTT

len: 12
v_gene: TRBV29-1
d_gene: TRBD1
j_gene: TRBJ1-3
abundance: -
CDR3aa: CSIRTGEGTIYF
CDR3nt: TGCAGCATAAGGACAGGGGAAGGCACCATATATTTT

len: 18
v_gene: TRBV20-1
d_gene: TRBD1
j_gene: TRBJ2-7
abundance: few
CDR3aa: CSARADRGSLSLSYEQYF
CDR3nt: TGCAGTGCTAGAGCAGACAGGGGGTCCCTTAGCCTCTCCTACGAGCAGTACTTC

len: 14
v_gene: TRBV18
d_gene: -
j_gene: TRBJ2-3
abundance: few
CDR3aa: CASSPDVNTDTQYF
CDR3nt: TGTGCCAGCTCACCAGACGTTAACACAGATACGCAGTATTTT

len: 12
v_gene: TRBV2
d_gene: -
j_gene: TRBJ2-7
abundance: -
CDR3aa: CASNPRLGEQYF
CDR3nt: TGTGCCAGCAACCCCCGGTTAGGCGAGCAGTACTTC

len: 15
v_gene: TRBV7-7
d_gene: -
j_gene: TRBJ2-5
abundance: -
CDR3aa: CASSRRLEQKETQYF
CDR3nt: TGTGCTAGCAGCCGGCGACTAGAGCAAAAAGAGACCCAGTACTTC

len: 15
v_gene: TRBV12-3/TRBV12-4
d_gene: -
j_gene: TRBJ1-3
abundance: few
CDR3aa: CASTQGGNSGNTIYF
CDR3nt: TGTGCCAGCACCCAAGGGGGGAACTCTGGAAACACCATATATTTT

len: 15
v_gene: TRBV5-5
d_gene: -
j_gene: TRBJ1-5
abundance: -
CDR3aa: CASSFSGATNQPQHF
CDR3nt: TGTGCCAGCAGCTTTAGCGGGGCGACTAATCAGCCCCAGCATTTT

len: 14
v_gene: TRBV29-1
d_gene: -
j_gene: TRBJ2-7
abundance: many
CDR3aa: CSVGPSTDTYEQYF
CDR3nt: TGCAGCGTTGGCCCCTCGACTGATACCTACGAGCAGTACTTC

len: 14
v_gene: TRBV5-1
d_gene: TRBD1
j_gene: TRBJ1-4
abundance: -
CDR3aa: CASTSGQIDEKLFF
CDR3nt: TGCGCCAGCACCTCGGGACAGATCGATGAAAAACTGTTTTTT

len: 16
v_gene: TRBV28
d_gene: -
j_gene: TRBJ2-1
abundance: -
CDR3aa: CASSPTSGLVHNEQFF
CDR3nt: TGTGCCAGCAGTCCCACCTCGGGGTTGGTCCACAATGAGCAGTTCTTC

len: 14
v_gene: TRBV29-1
d_gene: TRBD2
j_gene: TRBJ2-5
abundance: many
CDR3aa: CSVGSTSGVETQYF
CDR3nt: TGCAGCGTTGGGTCGACTAGCGGGGTCGAGACCCAGTACTTC

len: 12
v_gene: TRBV5-1
d_gene: -
j_gene: TRBJ2-1
abundance: few
CDR3aa: CASSLGGSEQFF
CDR3nt: TGCGCCAGCAGCTTGGGGGGTAGCGAGCAGTTCTTC

len: 15
v_gene: TRBV19
d_gene: -
j_gene: TRBJ2-1
abundance: few
CDR3aa: CASSIVSREHNEQFF
CDR3nt: TGTGCCAGTAGTATAGTATCTCGGGAACACAATGAGCAGTTCTTC

len: 16
v_gene: TRBV6-2/TRBV6-3
d_gene: -
j_gene: TRBJ2-3
abundance: -
CDR3aa: CASSYAPGAVTDTQYF
CDR3nt: TGTGCCAGCAGTTATGCTCCGGGAGCGGTCACAGATACGCAGTATTTT

len: 16
v_gene: TRBV20-1
d_gene: TRBD2
j_gene: TRBJ2-5
abundance: -
CDR3aa: CSARGLAGGLGETQHF
CDR3nt: TGCAGTGCTAGAGGACTAGCGGGGGGGCTAGGGGAGACCCAGCACTTC